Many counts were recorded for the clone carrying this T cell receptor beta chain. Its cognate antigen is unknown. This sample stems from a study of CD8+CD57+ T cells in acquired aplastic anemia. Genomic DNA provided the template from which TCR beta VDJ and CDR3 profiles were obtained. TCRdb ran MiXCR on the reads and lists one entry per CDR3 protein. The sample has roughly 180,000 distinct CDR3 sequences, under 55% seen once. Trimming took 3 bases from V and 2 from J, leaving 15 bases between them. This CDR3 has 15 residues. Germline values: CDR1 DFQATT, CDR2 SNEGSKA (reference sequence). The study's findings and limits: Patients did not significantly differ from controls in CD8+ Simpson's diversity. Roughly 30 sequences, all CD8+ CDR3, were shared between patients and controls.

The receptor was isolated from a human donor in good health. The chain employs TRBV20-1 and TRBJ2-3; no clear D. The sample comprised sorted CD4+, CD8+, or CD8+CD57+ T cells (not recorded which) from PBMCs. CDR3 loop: CSARVIGLSTDTQYF. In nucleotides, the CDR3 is TGCAGTGCTAGGGTCATCGGCCTATCCACAGATACGCAGTATTTT.